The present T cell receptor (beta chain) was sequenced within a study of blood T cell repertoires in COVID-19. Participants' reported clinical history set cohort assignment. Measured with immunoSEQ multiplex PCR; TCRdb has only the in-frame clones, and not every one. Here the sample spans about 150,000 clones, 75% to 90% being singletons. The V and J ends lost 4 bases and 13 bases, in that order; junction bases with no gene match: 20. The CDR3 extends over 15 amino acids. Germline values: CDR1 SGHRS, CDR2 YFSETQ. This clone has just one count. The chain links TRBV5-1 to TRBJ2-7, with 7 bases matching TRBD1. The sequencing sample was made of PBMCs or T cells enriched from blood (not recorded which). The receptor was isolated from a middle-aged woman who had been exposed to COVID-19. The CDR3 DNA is TGCGCCAGCAGCCCTTCGAGTGTAAACAGGGGTCTCGGATACTTC. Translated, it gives CASSPSSVNRGLGYF.